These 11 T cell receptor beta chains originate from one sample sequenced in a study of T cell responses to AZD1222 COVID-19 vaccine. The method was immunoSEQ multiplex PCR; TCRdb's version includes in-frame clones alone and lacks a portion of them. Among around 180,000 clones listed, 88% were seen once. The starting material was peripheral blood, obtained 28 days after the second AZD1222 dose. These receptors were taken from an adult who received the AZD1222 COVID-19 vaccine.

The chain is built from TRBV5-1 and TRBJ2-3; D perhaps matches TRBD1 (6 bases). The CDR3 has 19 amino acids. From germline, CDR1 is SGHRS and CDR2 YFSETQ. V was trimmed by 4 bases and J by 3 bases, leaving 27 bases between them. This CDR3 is CASSLPQGSRTRRTDTQYF. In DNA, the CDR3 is TGCGCCAGCAGCCTCCCTCAGGGGTCGCGTACCCGTCGAACAGATACGCAGTATTTT.

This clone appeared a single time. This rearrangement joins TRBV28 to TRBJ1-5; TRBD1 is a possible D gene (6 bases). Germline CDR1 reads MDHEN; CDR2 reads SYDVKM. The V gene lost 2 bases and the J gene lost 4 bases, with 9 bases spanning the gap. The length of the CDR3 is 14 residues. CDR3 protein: CASSLAQGNQPQHF. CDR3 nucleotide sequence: TGTGCCAGCAGTTTAGCGCAGGGGAATCAGCCCCAGCATTTT. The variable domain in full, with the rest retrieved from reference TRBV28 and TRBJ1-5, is DVKVTQSSRYLVKRTGEKVFLECVQDMDHENMFWYRQDPGLGLRLIYFSYDVKMKEKGDIPEGYSVSREKKERFSLILESASTNQTSMYLCASSLAQGNQPQHFGDGTRLSIL.

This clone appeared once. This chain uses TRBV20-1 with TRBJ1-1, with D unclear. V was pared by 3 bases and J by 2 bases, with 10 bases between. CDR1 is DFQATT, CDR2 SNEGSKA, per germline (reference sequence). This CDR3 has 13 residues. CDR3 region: CSASITVNTEAFF. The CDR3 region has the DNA TGCAGTGCTAGTATTACCGTCAACACTGAAGCTTTCTTT.

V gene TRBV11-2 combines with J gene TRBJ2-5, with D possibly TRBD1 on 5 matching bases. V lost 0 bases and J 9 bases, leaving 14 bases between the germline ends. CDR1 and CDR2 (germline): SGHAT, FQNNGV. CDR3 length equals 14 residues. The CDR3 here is CASSLDKGLGAQYF. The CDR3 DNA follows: TGTGCCAGCAGCTTAGATAAGGGCCTAGGGGCCCAGTACTTC.

CDR3 DNA: TGTGCCAGCAGGTTGGGACAGCTAGCGGGAGTGGCCGGGGAGCTGTTTTTT. The encoded protein is CASRLGQLAGVAGELFF. This chain links TRBV27 with TRBJ2-2, with TRBD2 matching over 10 bases. CDR1 MNHEY and CDR2 SMNVEV come from the germline V gene (reference sequence). With V trimmed by 6 bases and J by 6 bases, 13 bases remained unmatched. This CDR3 is built from 17 residues.

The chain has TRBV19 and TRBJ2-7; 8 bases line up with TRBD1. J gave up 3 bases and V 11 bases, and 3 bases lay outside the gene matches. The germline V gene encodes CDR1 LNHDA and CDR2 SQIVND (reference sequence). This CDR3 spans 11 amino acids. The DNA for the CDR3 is TGTGCCCTGGGACAGGTCTACGAGCAGTACTTC. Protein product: CALGQVYEQYF.

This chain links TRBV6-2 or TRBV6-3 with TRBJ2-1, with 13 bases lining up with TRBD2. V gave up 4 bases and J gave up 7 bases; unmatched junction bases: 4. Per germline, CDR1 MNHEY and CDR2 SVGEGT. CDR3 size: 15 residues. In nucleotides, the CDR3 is TGTGCCAGCAGTTCGGCGGGACTAGCGGGAAATGAGCAGTTCTTC. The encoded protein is CASSSAGLAGNEQFF.

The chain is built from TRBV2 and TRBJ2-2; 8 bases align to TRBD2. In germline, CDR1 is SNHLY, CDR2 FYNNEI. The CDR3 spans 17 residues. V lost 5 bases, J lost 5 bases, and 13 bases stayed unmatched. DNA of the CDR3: TGTGCCAGCAGTATAGGAAGGGCGGGAGGAGGGACCGGGGAGCTGTTTTTT. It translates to CASSIGRAGGGTGELFF.

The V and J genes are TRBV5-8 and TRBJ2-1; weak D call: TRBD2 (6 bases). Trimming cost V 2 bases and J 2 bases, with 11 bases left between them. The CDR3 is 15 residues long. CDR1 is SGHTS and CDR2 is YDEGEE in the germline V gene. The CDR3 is CASSLSGGAYNEQFF. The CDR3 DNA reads TGTGCCAGCAGCTTATCCGGGGGTGCCTACAATGAGCAGTTCTTC.

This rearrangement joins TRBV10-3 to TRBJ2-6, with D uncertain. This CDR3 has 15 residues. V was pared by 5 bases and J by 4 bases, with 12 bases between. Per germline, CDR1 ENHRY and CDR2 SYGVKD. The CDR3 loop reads CAISTGEAGANVLTF. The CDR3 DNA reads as TGTGCCATCAGTACCGGTGAAGCCGGGGCCAACGTCCTGACTTTC.

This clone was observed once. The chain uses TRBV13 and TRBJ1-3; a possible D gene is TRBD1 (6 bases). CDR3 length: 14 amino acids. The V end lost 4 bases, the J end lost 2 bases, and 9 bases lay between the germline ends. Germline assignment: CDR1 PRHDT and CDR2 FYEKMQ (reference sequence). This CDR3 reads CASSSGGPGNTIYF. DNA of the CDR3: TGTGCCAGCAGCTCGGGGGGGCCTGGAAACACCATATATTTT. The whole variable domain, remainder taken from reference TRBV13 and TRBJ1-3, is AAGVIQSPRHLIKEKRETATLKCYPIPRHDTVYWYQQGPGQDPQFLISFYEKMQSDKGSIPDRFSAQQFSDYHSELNMSSLELGDSALYFCASSSGGPGNTIYFGEGSWLTVV.